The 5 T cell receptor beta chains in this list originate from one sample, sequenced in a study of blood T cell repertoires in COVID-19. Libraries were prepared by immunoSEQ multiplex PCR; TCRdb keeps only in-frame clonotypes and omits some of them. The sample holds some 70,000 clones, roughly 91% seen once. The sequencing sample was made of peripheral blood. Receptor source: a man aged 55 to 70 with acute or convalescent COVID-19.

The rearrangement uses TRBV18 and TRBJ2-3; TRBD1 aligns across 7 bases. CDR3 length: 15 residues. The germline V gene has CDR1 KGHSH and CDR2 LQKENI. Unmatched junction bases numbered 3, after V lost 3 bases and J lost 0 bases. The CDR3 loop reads CASSPSGQSTDTQYF. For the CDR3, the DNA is TGTGCCAGCTCACCCTCGGGACAGAGCACAGATACGCAGTATTTT.

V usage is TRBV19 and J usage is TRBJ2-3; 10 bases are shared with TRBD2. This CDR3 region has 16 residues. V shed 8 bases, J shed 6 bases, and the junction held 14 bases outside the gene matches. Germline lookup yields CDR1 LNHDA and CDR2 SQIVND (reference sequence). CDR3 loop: CASSAGTSAGRDTQYF. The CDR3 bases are TGTGCCAGTTCCGCCGGGACTAGCGCCGGTAGGGATACGCAGTATTTT.

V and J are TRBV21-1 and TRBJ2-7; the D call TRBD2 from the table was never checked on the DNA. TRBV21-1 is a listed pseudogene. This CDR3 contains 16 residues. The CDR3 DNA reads TGTGCCAGCAGCAAAGGACTAGCGGGGGGTTCATACGAGCAGTACTTC. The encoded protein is CASSKGLAGGSYEQYF.

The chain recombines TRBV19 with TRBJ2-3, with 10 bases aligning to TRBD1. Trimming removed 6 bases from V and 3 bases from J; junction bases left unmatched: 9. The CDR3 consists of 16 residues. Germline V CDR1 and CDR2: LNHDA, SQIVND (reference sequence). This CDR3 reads CASSTGTGERTDTQYF. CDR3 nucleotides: TGTGCCAGTAGCACCGGGACAGGGGAAAGGACAGATACGCAGTATTTT.

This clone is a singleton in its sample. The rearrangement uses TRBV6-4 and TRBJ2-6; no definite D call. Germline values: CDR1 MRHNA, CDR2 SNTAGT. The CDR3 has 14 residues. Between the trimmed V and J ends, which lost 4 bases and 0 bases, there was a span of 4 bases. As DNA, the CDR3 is TGTGCCAGCAGTGTAGACTCTGGGGCCAACGTCCTGACTTTC. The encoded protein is CASSVDSGANVLTF.